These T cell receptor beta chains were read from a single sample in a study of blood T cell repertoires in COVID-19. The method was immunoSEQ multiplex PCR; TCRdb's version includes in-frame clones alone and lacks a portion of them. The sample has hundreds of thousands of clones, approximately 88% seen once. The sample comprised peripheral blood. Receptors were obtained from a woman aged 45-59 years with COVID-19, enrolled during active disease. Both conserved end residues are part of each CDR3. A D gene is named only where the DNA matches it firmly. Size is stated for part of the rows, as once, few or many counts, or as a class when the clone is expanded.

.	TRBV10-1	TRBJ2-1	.	CASSEWARADEQFF	TGCGCCAGCAGTGAGTGGGCCAGGGCTGATGAGCAGTTCTTC
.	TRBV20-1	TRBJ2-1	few	CSASGRYSYNEQFF	TGCAGTGCTAGTGGGCGGTACTCCTACAATGAGCAGTTCTTC
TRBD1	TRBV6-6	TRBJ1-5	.	CASSRAGGARGNQPQHF	TGTGCCAGCAGTCGCGCAGGGGGCGCGCGAGGCAATCAGCCCCAGCATTTT
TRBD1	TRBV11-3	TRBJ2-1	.	CASSLGQGSYNEQFF	TGTGCCAGCAGCTTAGGACAGGGGTCCTACAATGAGCAGTTCTTC
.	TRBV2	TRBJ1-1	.	CASFPAYSNTEAFF	TGTGCCAGTTTTCCCGCCTATTCGAACACTGAAGCTTTCTTT
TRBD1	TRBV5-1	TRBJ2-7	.	CASSLGPRGQSYEQYF	TGCGCCAGCAGCTTGGGGCCCCGGGGACAGTCCTACGAGCAGTACTTC
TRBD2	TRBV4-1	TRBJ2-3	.	CASSQEGLAAYTDTQYF	TGCGCCAGCAGCCAAGAAGGACTAGCGGCCTACACAGATACGCAGTATTTT
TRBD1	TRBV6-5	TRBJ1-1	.	CASGTAMNTEAFF	TGTGCCTCCGGGACAGCTATGAACACTGAAGCTTTCTTT
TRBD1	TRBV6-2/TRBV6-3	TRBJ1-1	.	CASSPASQGASAEAFF	TGTGCCAGCAGCCCCGCCTCACAGGGGGCATCAGCTGAAGCTTTCTTT
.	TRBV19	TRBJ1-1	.	CAVGGLGAEAFF	TGTGCCGTTGGAGGGCTGGGGGCTGAAGCTTTCTTT
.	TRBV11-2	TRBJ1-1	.	CASSLEGGAFF	TGTGCCAGCAGCTTAGAGGGAGGAGCTTTCTTT
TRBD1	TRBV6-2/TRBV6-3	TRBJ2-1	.	CASSRQGNEQFF	TGTGCCAGCAGTCGACAGGGGAATGAGCAGTTCTTC
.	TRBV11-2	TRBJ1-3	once	CASSLVFPYSGNTIYF	TGTGCCAGCAGCTTAGTGTTTCCTTACTCTGGAAACACCATATATTTT
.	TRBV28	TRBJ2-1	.	CASSSPGGDRYNEQFF	TGTGCCAGCAGTTCCCCGGGGGGAGACAGGTACAATGAGCAGTTCTTC
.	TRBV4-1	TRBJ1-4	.	CASSQDRAGEKLFF	TGCGCCAGCAGCCAAGATCGGGCGGGAGAAAAACTGTTTTTT
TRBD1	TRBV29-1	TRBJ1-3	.	CSVWDRGRENTIYF	TGCAGCGTGTGGGACAGGGGGCGCGAAAACACCATATATTTT
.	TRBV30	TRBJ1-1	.	CAWKLGGGTEAFF	TGTGCCTGGAAACTAGGGGGGGGCACTGAAGCTTTCTTT
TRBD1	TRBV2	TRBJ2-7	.	CASSGTGRNEQYF	TGTGCCAGCAGTGGGACAGGACGAAACGAGCAGTACTTC
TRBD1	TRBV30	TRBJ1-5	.	CAWGQGASNQPQHF	TGTGCCTGGGGGCAGGGGGCGAGCAATCAGCCCCAGCATTTT
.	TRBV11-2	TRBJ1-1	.	CASSSGQSSTEAFF	TGTGCCAGCAGCTCGGGACAATCCAGCACTGAAGCTTTCTTT
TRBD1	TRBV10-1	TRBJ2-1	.	CASSLDRENEQFF	TGCGCCAGCAGCTTAGACAGGGAGAATGAGCAGTTCTTC
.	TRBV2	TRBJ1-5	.	CASSELGGQPQHF	TGTGCCAGCAGTGAATTGGGGGGTCAGCCCCAGCATTTT
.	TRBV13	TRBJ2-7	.	CASSLAPESSYEQYF	TGTGCCAGCAGCTTAGCTCCAGAAAGCTCCTACGAGCAGTACTTC
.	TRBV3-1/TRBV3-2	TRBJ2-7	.	CASSPQVGQPYEQYF	TGTGCCAGCAGCCCACAAGTGGGCCAGCCCTACGAGCAGTACTTC
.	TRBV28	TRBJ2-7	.	CASTDGHYEQYF	TGTGCCAGCACCGATGGACACTACGAGCAGTACTTC
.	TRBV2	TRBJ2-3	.	CASRESLEAGDTQYF	TGTGCCAGCAGGGAATCCCTTGAGGCCGGAGATACGCAGTATTTT
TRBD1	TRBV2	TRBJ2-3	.	CASSSRDSHTQYF	TGTGCCAGCAGCTCCCGGGACAGCCATACGCAGTATTTT
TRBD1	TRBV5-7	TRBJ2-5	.	CASSLGARGQETQYF	TGTGCCAGCAGCTTAGGGGCCAGGGGGCAAGAGACCCAGTACTTC
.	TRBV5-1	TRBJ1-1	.	CASSLEAGMNTEAFF	TGCGCCAGCAGCTTGGAAGCAGGGATGAACACTGAAGCTTTCTTT
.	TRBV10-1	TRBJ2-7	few	CASSGDTFDMQYF	TGCGCCAGCAGTGGGGACACCTTCGACATGCAGTACTTC